A single sample gave rise to the 23 T cell receptor beta chains below, sequenced in a study of T cells in Graves' hyperthyroidism and ophthalmopathy. RNA transcripts gave rise to amplified TCR beta CDR3 regions. The HTBI set primed first-round TCR CDR3 RT-PCR. From the multiplex PCR reads, TCRdb called clonotypes with MiXCR, one entry per CDR3 protein. There are around 700,000 distinct CDR3 sequences in the sample; roughly a sixth occur only once, and roughly 17% lies in the top ten. The sequenced material came from blood. These receptors all stem from a woman between 50 and 59 years old with Graves' hyperthyroidism that later progressed to Graves' ophthalmopathy.

This clonotype was recorded many times. The genes are TRBV20-1 and TRBJ2-5, with 10 bases fitting TRBD2. The CDR3 totals 15 residues. V shed 8 bases, J shed 2 bases, and the junction held 11 bases outside the gene matches. The germline gives CDR1 DFQATT, CDR2 SNEGSKA (reference sequence). CDR3 region: CSSSGASGGQETQYF. The CDR3, as DNA: TGCAGTTCTTCTGGGGCTAGCGGGGGACAAGAGACCCAGTACTTC.

This clonotype occurred a few times. This chain joins TRBV10-3 and TRBJ2-5; 11 bases agree with TRBD1. V dropped 2 bases and J dropped 6; count of bases not matched to a gene: 8. Germline V gene data show CDR1 as ENHRY and CDR2 as SYGVKD. The CDR3 spans 16 residues. The CDR3 spells CAISEPRTGGAKTQYF. As DNA, the CDR3 is TGTGCCATCAGTGAGCCCCGGACAGGGGGCGCGAAGACCCAGTACTTC.

In its sample, this clonotype was seen many times. The chain is built from TRBV7-8 and TRBJ2-1, with D unclear. Germline CDR1 is SGHVS and CDR2 is FQNEAQ. The CDR3 is 16 amino acids. V was shortened by 2 bases and J by 4 bases, with 15 bases between the two germline ends. The CDR3 spells CASSLPAGWAYNEQFF. The CDR3 bases are TGTGCCAGCAGCTTACCGGCAGGTTGGGCTTACAATGAGCAGTTCTTC.

This sequence joins TRBV20-1 and TRBJ2-5; 11 bases agree with TRBD2. J lost 9 bases, V lost 5 bases, and 11 bases had no gene match. Germline V gene lookup returns CDR1 DFQATT and CDR2 SNEGSKA (reference sequence). The CDR3 is 14 amino acids. Written as DNA, the CDR3 is TGCAGTGCTCAACTAGCGGGGGCCCGCGTGTCCCAGTACTTC. Protein: CSAQLAGARVSQYF.

The chain couples TRBV19 to TRBJ2-7; D is unresolved. The CDR3 consists of 15 residues. Germline assignment: CDR1 LNHDA and CDR2 SQIVND (reference sequence). V lost 4 bases and J 5 bases, leaving 18 bases between the germline ends. In DNA form, the CDR3 reads TGTGCCAGTAGTACCGTAGGCCTGTCTGGGCACGAGCAGTACTTC. Translating gives CASSTVGLSGHEQYF.

This clonotype was counted many times. The chain couples TRBV12-3 or TRBV12-4 to TRBJ2-5, with D hard to call. Trimming left V 1 base short and J 2 bases short, with 11 bases between. This CDR3 comprises 15 residues. The CDR3 here is CASSLGWQVQETQYF. The DNA for the CDR3 is TGTGCCAGCAGTTTAGGGTGGCAGGTTCAAGAGACCCAGTACTTC.

This clonotype was found many times. The V call is TRBV11-3, the J call TRBJ2-2, with 8 bases that match TRBD2. The CDR3 runs to 16 residues. Germline CDR1 reads SGHNT; CDR2 reads YENEEA. Trimming removed 5 bases from V and 4 bases from J; junction bases left unmatched: 9. The CDR3 bases are TGTGCCAGCAGCGATGGGCGGGGGGCCGTCACCGGGGAGCTGTTTTTT. Its translation: CASSDGRGAVTGELFF.

The V call is TRBV3-1, the J call TRBJ2-1; 12 bases align to TRBD2. The length of the CDR3 is 17 residues. CDR1 and CDR2 (germline): LGHDT, YNNKEL (reference sequence). J gave up 6 bases and V 1 base, and 7 bases lay outside the gene matches. This CDR3 is CASSQVALAGGCNEQFF. Here the CDR3 DNA reads TGTGCCAGCAGCCAAGTAGCACTAGCGGGGGGTTGCAATGAGCAGTTCTTC.

This clonotype was found a few times. The CDR3 DNA follows: TGTGCCAGCAGCTCGGGACAGGCTAACCAAGAGACCCAGTACTTC. Translating gives CASSSGQANQETQYF. The chain couples TRBV7-2 to TRBJ2-5, with TRBD1 matching 8 bases. Germline-derived CDR1 and CDR2 are SGHTA and FQGNSA. The CDR3 is made up of 15 amino acids. The ends lost 4 bases at V and 0 bases at J; junction bases unmatched: 4.

This chain uses TRBV3-1 with TRBJ2-7; D might be TRBD1 (5 bases). The CDR3 extends over 14 amino acids. In germline, CDR1 is LGHDT, CDR2 YNNKEL (reference sequence). The V end was cut by 0 bases, the J end by 5 bases, with 11 bases between. The CDR3 DNA is TGTGCCAGCAGCCAAGAAGTTGGGGCTGACGAGCAGTACTTC. Amino acids: CASSQEVGADEQYF.

The table lists this clonotype with many counts. The CDR3 region is CASKVDLANYGYTF. In DNA form, the CDR3 reads TGTGCCAGCAAGGTCGATTTAGCTAACTATGGCTACACCTTC. V usage is TRBV6-1 and J usage is TRBJ1-2; D remains unclear. CDR1 and CDR2 (germline): MNHNS, SASEGT. V was pared by 7 bases and J by 0 bases, with 12 bases between. The CDR3 sequence is 14 residues long.

This chain links TRBV16 with TRBJ1-2; maybe TRBD1 (5 bases). The CDR3 extends over 14 amino acids. With 0 bases removed from V and 6 bases from J, the gap between germline ends came to 11 bases. Per the germline V gene, CDR1 is KGHSY and CDR2 is FQNENV. The CDR3: CASSQSISGDGYTF. The CDR3 region has the DNA TGTGCCAGCAGCCAATCAATTTCGGGGGATGGCTACACCTTC.

Remarks on this clonotype: This clone may be a read error of a much larger clone one base away. The chain recombines TRBV20-1 with TRBJ2-3; D might be TRBD1 (6 bases). The germline gives CDR1 DFQATT, CDR2 SNEGSKA (reference sequence). Trimming removed 1 base at V and 1 base at J, with 15 bases between. This CDR3 is built from 16 residues. The CDR3 DNA sequence: TGCAGTGCTAGAGGGTTTAGGGGGAATGGCACAGATACGCAGTATTTT. Its protein is CSARGFRGNGTDTQYF.

This chain connects TRBV29-1 to TRBJ2-6; D uncertain. Trimming pared 5 bases from V and 0 bases from J, leaving 14 bases between. Germline V gene lookup returns CDR1 SQVTM and CDR2 ANQGSEA. The CDR3 loop spans 16 amino acids. The CDR3 DNA follows: TGCAGCGTTCTACACGCTACGGCCTCTGGGGCCAACGTCCTGACTTTC. It specifies CSVLHATASGANVLTF. The whole variable domain, remainder taken from reference TRBV29-1 and TRBJ2-6, is SAVISQKPSRDICQRGTSLTIQCQVDSQVTMMFWYRQQPGQSLTLIATANQGSEATYESGFVIDKFPISRPNLTFSTLTVSNMSPEDSSIYLCSVLHATASGANVLTFGAGSRLTVL.

This clonotype was seen repeatedly, ten times or more. This chain links TRBV12-3 or TRBV12-4 with TRBJ1-1, with a possible D match to TRBD1 (5 bases). The CDR3 has 14 amino acids. V was shortened by 3 bases and J by 12 bases, with 20 bases between the two germline ends. The chain's CDR3 is CASSFPRDPPRTFF. As DNA, the CDR3 is TGTGCCAGCAGTTTTCCGAGGGACCCTCCCAGAACTTTCTTT.

This clonotype was seen more than once but under ten times. The genes are TRBV5-1 and TRBJ2-1, with a possible D match to TRBD1 (6 bases). The CDR3 covers 13 residues. The germline V gene has CDR1 SGHRS and CDR2 YFSETQ. Trimming removed 3 bases at V and 8 bases at J, with 12 bases between. DNA of the CDR3: TGCGCCAGCAGCTCCGGGACATATGATGAGCAGTTCTTC. This translates into CASSSGTYDEQFF.

This clonotype was counted only a few times. The V gene is TRBV24-1, the J gene TRBJ2-3; D remains ambiguous. Germline CDR1 is KGHDR and CDR2 is SFDVKD. The CDR3 spans 12 residues. The V end lost 3 bases, the J end lost 4 bases, and 4 bases lay between the germline ends. This CDR3 reads CATSDTADTQYF. The CDR3 DNA sequence: TGTGCCACCAGTGATACGGCAGATACGCAGTATTTT.

The rearrangement joins TRBV6-4 to TRBJ1-6; unclear D gene. Germline V gene lookup returns CDR1 MRHNA and CDR2 SNTAGT. The CDR3 is made up of 13 amino acids. Between the trimmed V and J ends, which lost 6 bases and 7 bases, there was a span of 10 bases. CDR3 sequence (DNA): TGTGCCAGCAGCCTCATCTCCAATTCACCCCTCCACTTT. It encodes CASSLISNSPLHF.

This clonotype was seen only a few times. The rearrangement uses TRBV6-1 and TRBJ1-2; the D is unclear. The V end lost 8 bases, the J end lost 2 bases, and 15 bases lay between the germline ends. The CDR3 is 14 amino acids. CDR1 is MNHNS and CDR2 is SASEGT in the germline V gene. DNA for the CDR3: TGTGCCAGCCCTGCGTGGGGTCGAAACTATGGCTACACCTTC. It yields the protein CASPAWGRNYGYTF.

V usage is TRBV7-8 and J usage is TRBJ2-6; no clear D gene. CDR3 length: 16 residues. The germline V gene has CDR1 SGHVS and CDR2 FQNEAQ. Between the trimmed V and J ends, which lost 1 base and 0 bases, there was a span of 7 bases. The CDR3 DNA follows: TGTGCCAGCAGCTTAGGACACCGCTCTGGGGCCAACGTCCTGACTTTC. Protein product: CASSLGHRSGANVLTF.

The rearrangement links TRBV12-3 or TRBV12-4 to TRBJ2-6; D is possibly TRBD1 or TRBD2 (6 bases each). V was shortened by 6 bases and J by 4 bases, with 16 bases between the two germline ends. The CDR3 sequence is 16 residues long. CDR3 sequence: CASRHEGGYGANVLTF. CDR3 in DNA: TGTGCCAGCAGACACGAGGGGGGTTACGGGGCCAACGTCCTGACTTTC.

The chain employs TRBV18 and TRBJ2-1; 13 nucleotides match TRBD2. With V trimmed by 6 bases and J by 6 bases, 17 bases remained unmatched. The CDR3 is 19 residues long. Germline V gene lookup returns CDR1 KGHSH and CDR2 LQKENI. The CDR3 loop is CASSLAKPTSGGVLNEQFF. CDR3 sequence (DNA): TGTGCCAGCTCCCTTGCGAAGCCTACTAGCGGGGGGGTCCTCAATGAGCAGTTCTTC.

In this sample, this clonotype turned up a few times. The rearrangement links TRBV20-1 to TRBJ2-4; D might be TRBD2 (7 bases). V lost 6 bases, J lost 2 bases, and 17 bases lay in between. The CDR3 totals 15 residues. Looked up from germline, CDR1 is DFQATT and CDR2 is SNEGSKA (reference sequence). The CDR3 protein is CSARWGGATKNIQYF. CDR3 nucleotides: TGCAGTGCCCGATGGGGGGGCGCTACCAAAAACATTCAGTACTTC.